One sample yielded the 31 T cell receptor beta chains listed below, sequenced in a study of cytomegalovirus exposure and HLA in healthy donors. The PCR made use of 60 Vbeta and 13 Jbeta primers. Profiled with immunoSEQ multiplex PCR; TCRdb holds only in-frame clones, not every one. The table has 130,000 or so clones, around 73% seen once. The sequenced sample was PBMCs. All receptors derive from a female donor in good health and CMV-seronegative.

In the case of this clone: Other nucleotide sequences in the sample specify the same CDR3. This rearrangement joins TRBV10-3 to TRBJ2-7; 8 bases match TRBD2. Per the germline V gene, CDR1 is ENHRY and CDR2 is SYGVKD. The V segment lost 2 bases and the J segment 1 base; nucleotides outside the gene matches: 1. This CDR3 comprises 14 residues. CDR3 amino acids: CAISEAGGSYEQYF. CDR3 bases: TGTGCCATCAGTGAGGCGGGAGGATCCTACGAGCAGTACTTC.

CDR3 in DNA: TGTGCCAGTAGTAGCGACAGGGGGTTGAACACTGAAGCTTTCTTT. It encodes CASSSDRGLNTEAFF. The J gene is TRBJ1-1, the V gene TRBV19; 9 bases fit TRBD1. Germline V lookup: CDR1 LNHDA, CDR2 SQIVND (reference sequence). This CDR3 is built from 15 residues. Trimming at V came to 4 bases and at J to 0 bases, leaving 3 bases not matched to a gene.

V usage is TRBV6-5 and J usage is TRBJ1-2; possibly TRBD1 for D (5 bases). Germline CDR1 and CDR2: MNHEY and SVGAGI. The CDR3 has 14 residues. Trimming took off 8 bases at V and 2 bases at J, with 15 bases between the two ends. CDR3 residues: CASRLLGQNYGYTF. The CDR3 DNA follows: TGTGCCAGCCGCCTCCTGGGGCAAAACTATGGCTACACCTTC.

CDR3 sequence (DNA): TGTGCCAGCAGCTCAGGACTAGCGGGAGTGCATGAGCAGTTCTTC. It encodes CASSSGLAGVHEQFF. The rearrangement links TRBV27 to TRBJ2-1, with 13 bases aligning to TRBD2. The CDR3 is 15 residues long. Germline V gene sequence: CDR1 MNHEY, CDR2 SMNVEV (reference sequence). V shed 6 bases, J shed 8 bases, and the junction held 7 bases outside the gene matches.

The CDR3 coding sequence is TGTGCCATCAGTGATGGGCTAGCGCAGAACACCGGGGAGCTGTTTTTT. It translates to CAISDGLAQNTGELFF. This chain connects TRBV10-3 to TRBJ2-2; possibly TRBD2 for D (6 bases). V was pared by 3 bases and J by 1 base, with 12 bases between. The CDR3 is made up of 16 amino acids. Germline V gene data show CDR1 as ENHRY and CDR2 as SYGVKD.

The chain combines TRBV6-5 with TRBJ2-1; 10 bases line up with TRBD2. V lost 7 bases and J lost 7; bases outside the gene matches: 7. Germline-derived CDR1 and CDR2 are MNHEY and SVGAGI. This CDR3 has 14 amino acids. In DNA form, the CDR3 reads TGTGCCAGCACTCTTAGCGGGAGGTCGAATGAGCAGTTCTTC. Amino acids: CASTLSGRSNEQFF.

The chain combines TRBV7-6 with TRBJ2-3; D gene ambiguous. Germline CDR1 reads SGHVS; CDR2 reads FNYEAQ. The V gene lost 5 bases and the J gene lost 6 bases, with 12 bases spanning the gap. The CDR3 has 13 amino acids. In DNA form, the CDR3 reads TGTGCCAGCAGCCCTGAAACAGCTGATACGCAGTATTTT. Its translation: CASSPETADTQYF.

This clone has just one count. V usage is TRBV5-4 and J usage is TRBJ2-4; D is perhaps TRBD1 (6 bases). This CDR3 comprises 16 residues. V lost 4 bases and J 3 bases, leaving 17 bases between the germline ends. CDR1 and CDR2 from the germline V gene are SGHNT and YYREEE (reference sequence). CDR3 in amino acids: CASSLTGNSDKNIQYF. The CDR3 nucleotides are TGTGCCAGCAGCCTAACAGGGAATAGTGACAAAAACATTCAGTACTTC.

V gene TRBV19 combines with J gene TRBJ2-1; no definite D call. V lost 5 bases, J lost 0 bases, and 11 bases lay in between. From germline, CDR1 is LNHDA and CDR2 SQIVND (reference sequence). The CDR3 is 15 amino acids. Written as DNA, the CDR3 is TGTGCCAGTAGTCCCTCGAGGTTCTCCTACAATGAGCAGTTCTTC. Protein sequence: CASSPSRFSYNEQFF.

This rearrangement joins TRBV7-9 to TRBJ2-6; 7 bases match TRBD1. From germline, CDR1 is SEHNR and CDR2 FQNEAQ (reference sequence). This CDR3 spans 17 amino acids. V lost 4 bases and J lost 6; bases outside the gene matches: 12. The CDR3, as DNA: TGTGCCAGCAGCTGGGGACAGAGTGGGACGTTGGCCAACGTCCTGACTTTC. It is translated as CASSWGQSGTLANVLTF.

The chain combines TRBV7-2 with TRBJ1-2; D gene unclear. Germline CDR1 and CDR2: SGHTA and FQGNSA. Trimming took 5 bases from V and 2 from J, leaving 6 bases between them. This CDR3 has 12 amino acids. CDR3 amino acids: CASSPRNYGYTF. The DNA of the CDR3 is TGTGCCAGCAGCCCACGGAACTATGGCTACACCTTC.

The sample holds one count of this clone. V and J are TRBV5-1 and TRBJ2-2; D is unresolved. Trimming pared 0 bases from V and 0 bases from J, leaving 9 bases between. Germline V CDR1 and CDR2: SGHRS, YFSETQ. The CDR3 extends over 16 amino acids. Written as DNA, the CDR3 is TGCGCCAGCAGCTTGGCAGTGGCAGCGAACACCGGGGAGCTGTTTTTT. It is translated as CASSLAVAANTGELFF.

This clone was seen a few times. The chain has TRBV4-3 and TRBJ1-2; 8 nucleotides agree with TRBD1. V lost 0 bases to trimming and J lost 5 bases; unmatched junction nucleotides: 5. Germline V gives CDR1 LGHNA, CDR2 YSLEER. CDR3 length: 15 amino acids. CDR3 nucleotides: TGCGCCAGCAGCCAAGAGGACAGGGTGGGATATGGCTACACCTTC. It is translated as CASSQEDRVGYGYTF.

The V and J genes are TRBV28 and TRBJ1-2, with TRBD1 matching over 8 bases. The CDR3 loop spans 13 amino acids. CDR1 is MDHEN, CDR2 SYDVKM, per germline. As DNA, the CDR3 is TGTGCTACCCCGAGGGGAGACAGGGGTGGCTACACCTTC. Translating it yields CATPRGDRGGYTF.

The V call is TRBV7-9, the J call TRBJ2-7; TRBD1 matches at 8 bases. Germline V gene sequence: CDR1 SEHNR, CDR2 FQNEAQ (reference sequence). Trimming at V came to 1 base and at J to 2 bases, leaving 1 base not matched to a gene. CDR3 length equals 14 residues. CDR3 in amino acids: CASSLGQGTYEQYF. CDR3 DNA sequence: TGTGCCAGCAGCTTAGGACAGGGGACCTACGAGCAGTACTTC.

The chain employs TRBV25-1 and TRBJ2-5, with no clear D. Germline V gene data show CDR1 as MGHDK and CDR2 as SYGVNS. Trimming stripped 3 bases from V and 5 bases from J, with 10 bases between. The CDR3 spans 13 residues. In DNA, the CDR3 is TGTGCCAGCAGTGAGCAGATCTGGGAGACCCAGTACTTC. It yields the protein CASSEQIWETQYF.

The rearrangement uses TRBV5-6 and TRBJ2-5, with D perhaps TRBD1 (5 bases). The germline V gene encodes CDR1 SGHDT and CDR2 YYEEEE. Trimming removed 0 bases at V and 2 bases at J, with 8 bases between. CDR3 size: 14 residues. CDR3 bases: TGTGCCAGCAGCTTGGGACAGTATCAAGAGACCCAGTACTTC. Translated, it gives CASSLGQYQETQYF.

This clone was picked up a small number of times. The chain employs TRBV4-1 and TRBJ1-6; 7 bases are shared with TRBD1. There are 16 residues in the CDR3. J was trimmed by 13 bases and V by 3 bases; bases with no gene match: 15. Germline V lookup: CDR1 MGHRA, CDR2 YSYEKL. The CDR3 loop is CASSHNRGDLRNPLHF. CDR3 DNA sequence: TGCGCCAGCAGCCACAACAGGGGCGACCTCAGGAATCCCCTCCACTTT.

This chain connects TRBV7-3 to TRBJ2-2; 8 positions match TRBD2. The V gene end was trimmed by 2 bases and the J gene end by 10 bases; junction bases not matched to a gene: 6. In germline, CDR1 is SGHTA, CDR2 FQGTGA. CDR3 size: 14 residues. CDR3 amino acids: CASSLSSGSVELFF. The CDR3, as DNA: TGTGCCAGCAGCTTATCCAGCGGGAGTGTGGAGCTGTTTTTT.

The V call is TRBV7-3, the J call TRBJ2-1; perhaps TRBD2 as D (6 bases). The germline gives CDR1 SGHTA, CDR2 FQGTGA. The CDR3 has 15 amino acids. Trimming shortened V by 5 bases and J by 3 bases, and 14 bases separated the two germline ends. The chain's CDR3 is CASSREGGIYNEQFF. CDR3 coding DNA: TGTGCCAGCAGCCGCGAAGGCGGGATCTACAATGAGCAGTTCTTC.

The chain joins TRBV19 to TRBJ2-2; no reliable D call. The V end was cut by 3 bases, the J end by 1 base, with 6 bases between. CDR1 is LNHDA, CDR2 SQIVND, per germline (reference sequence). The CDR3 covers 14 residues. The CDR3 region has the DNA TGTGCCAGTAGTATTCCCCAGAACACCGGGGAGCTGTTTTTT. Encoded protein: CASSIPQNTGELFF.

This clone has more than one count but fewer than ten. The chain carries TRBV28 and TRBJ1-1, with 7 nucleotides matching TRBD1. J was trimmed by 10 bases and V by 1 base; bases with no gene match: 3. Germline CDR1 MDHEN, CDR2 SYDVKM. This CDR3 comprises 12 residues. The CDR3 protein is CASSLSTGRAFF. In nucleotides, the CDR3 is TGTGCCAGCAGTTTATCGACAGGGAGAGCTTTCTTT.

This clone was detected a few times. V and J are TRBV28 and TRBJ1-1; no clear D. The CDR3 extends over 13 amino acids. Trimming stripped 4 bases from V and 5 bases from J, with 11 bases between. Germline CDR1 is MDHEN and CDR2 is SYDVKM. The CDR3 DNA reads TGTGCCAGCAGTTCGGGGATTTTGACTGAAGCTTTCTTT. It encodes CASSSGILTEAFF.

V and J are TRBV6-1 and TRBJ2-2; 12 bases line up with TRBD2. This CDR3 spans 15 amino acids. The germline V gene encodes CDR1 MNHNS and CDR2 SASEGT. V was pared by 6 bases and J by 8 bases, with 7 bases of the junction left unmatched. The CDR3 DNA reads as TGTGCCAGCAGACACACTAGCGGGAGGTCGGGGGAGCTGTTTTTT. It yields the protein CASRHTSGRSGELFF.

This chain connects TRBV28 to TRBJ2-7; a weak D match, TRBD1 (6 bases). V lost 6 bases and J lost 2, with 8 bases in between. This CDR3 contains 12 residues. CDR1 is MDHEN and CDR2 is SYDVKM in the germline V gene. CDR3 sequence reads: CASRQGTYEQYF. CDR3 sequence (DNA): TGTGCCAGCAGACAGGGTACCTACGAGCAGTACTTC.

The gene calls are TRBV30 and TRBJ2-7, with 7 bases fitting TRBD1. Per the germline V gene, CDR1 is GTSNPN and CDR2 is SVGIG (reference sequence). This CDR3 is 14 amino acids long. V shed 4 bases, J shed 3 bases, and the junction held 9 bases outside the gene matches. The DNA for the CDR3 is TGTGCCTGGACTCCCCCGGGACAGAGCTACGAGCAGTACTTC. As protein: CAWTPPGQSYEQYF.

The chain links TRBV27 to TRBJ2-3; 7 bases are a match to TRBD2. V was pared by 6 bases and J by 6 bases, with 9 bases of the junction left unmatched. The V gene's germline CDR1 is MNHEY and CDR2 SMNVEV (reference sequence). CDR3 size: 14 residues. CDR3: CASRSAGSWDTQYF. CDR3 sequence (DNA): TGTGCCAGCAGGTCAGCGGGAAGTTGGGATACGCAGTATTTT.

The chain carries TRBV5-1 and TRBJ1-4, with TRBD1 identical over 7 bases. The ends lost 3 bases at V and 7 bases at J; junction bases unmatched: 6. This CDR3 is built from 14 residues. The germline V gene encodes CDR1 SGHRS and CDR2 YFSETQ. The CDR3 DNA sequence: TGCGCCAGCAGCTCTGAAGGGGGCGGTGAAAAACTGTTTTTT. Encoded protein: CASSSEGGGEKLFF.

The rearrangement uses TRBV6-6 and TRBJ1-4, with TRBD1 matching 7 bases. V lost 5 bases to trimming and J lost 3 bases; unmatched junction nucleotides: 9. Germline V CDR1 and CDR2: MNHNY, SVGAGI (reference sequence). The CDR3 runs to 16 residues. DNA of the CDR3: TGTGCCAGCAGTCACTACGCCGGGACAGCTAATGAAAAACTGTTTTTT. Translating gives CASSHYAGTANEKLFF.

This clone was observed a few times. The sample carries other DNA sequences with the same CDR3. The chain has TRBV2 and TRBJ1-1; the match to TRBD1 covers 8 bases. There are 13 residues in the CDR3. CDR1 SNHLY and CDR2 FYNNEI come from the germline V gene. V was pared by 6 bases and J by 5 bases, with 5 bases of the junction left unmatched. The CDR3 reads CASSPDRGTEAFF. The CDR3 region has the DNA TGTGCCAGCAGCCCCGACAGGGGAACTGAAGCTTTCTTT.

The V call is TRBV29-1, the J call TRBJ1-2; 11 bases line up with TRBD1. The CDR3 runs to 13 residues. Germline CDR1 reads SQVTM; CDR2 reads ANQGSEA. V shed 2 bases and J 5 bases; nucleotides not matched to a gene: 1. The CDR3: CSVERDRGYGYTF. The CDR3 bases are TGCAGCGTTGAACGGGACAGGGGGTATGGCTACACCTTC.